The present entry profiles one TCR beta chain with its context. Clones were sequenced by immunoSEQ multiplex PCR, and TCRdb holds only the in-frame ones, with some missing. The table shows about 210,000 clones, with roughly four fifths occurring only once. This record belongs to a study of blood T cell repertoires in COVID-19. Researchers sorted participants into cohorts using their self-reported clinical history. Cohort 3 recovered donors had two negative PCRs, clearance, or symptom resolution. The sequencing input was PBMCs or T cells enriched from blood (not recorded which). This TCR was recovered from a man aged 35 to 55 who had recovered from COVID-19.

CDR3 residues: CASNQPSGRSNQPQHF. The CDR3 nucleotides read TGTGCCAGCAACCAACCCTCGGGTAGGAGCAATCAGCCCCAGCATTTT. The V call is TRBV21-1, the J call TRBJ1-5. TRBV21-1 is termed a pseudogene. This CDR3 region has 16 residues.